This paragraph reports one T cell receptor beta chain. TCRdb re-called the RT-PCR reads through MiXCR, storing one row per CDR3 protein. The sample consists of some 92,000 distinct CDR3 sequences, around 46% of them appearing once. CDR1 and CDR2 (germline): MNHEY, SVGEGT. Trimming removed 1 base at V and 0 bases at J, with 0 bases between. This CDR3 has 12 residues. The data belong to a study of patients and donors after allogeneic stem cell transplantation. Source material: blood, either unsorted or a sorted T cell fraction (not recorded which). This clonotype was obtained from a human donor who was either an allogeneic HSCT recipient or a stem cell or donor lymphocyte infusion donor (not recorded which). It is not recorded whose cells these are; they may come from a transplant donor. The chain joins TRBV6-2 or TRBV6-3 to TRBJ2-5; no clear D. CDR3 in amino acids: CASSYYQETQYF. The CDR3 DNA follows: TGTGCCAGCAGTTACTACCAAGAGACCCAGTACTTC.